The T cell receptor beta chain described here comes from a study of blood T cell repertoires in COVID-19. Study as a whole: In each case, the material was cDNA or gDNA derived from T cells, B-cell-depleted T cells, or PBMCs.

Authors' analysis steps: Reference gene primer amplification in the assay estimated nucleated cell counts. This table comes from immunoSEQ multiplex PCR, and its TCRdb copy is limited to in-frame clones, with some not included. The V and J calls and the clone size are those of that table, but D and trimming were determined from the DNA. The sample has 70,000 or so clones; about four fifths are singletons. CDR1 and CDR2 from the germline V gene are LGHDT and YNNKEL (reference sequence). The J segment lost 5 bases and the V segment lost 2 bases, leaving 5 bases of the junction unmatched. The CDR3 loop spans 15 amino acids.

The chain recombines TRBV3-1 (or the pseudogene TRBV3-2) with TRBJ2-5, with TRBD2 matching over 10 bases. Sequenced material: peripheral blood. The TCR sequence derives from a man in his fifties or sixties with COVID-19, enrolled during active disease. CDR3 sequence (DNA): TGTGCCAGCAGCCAAAACCAAGCGGGAGGGGAGACCCAGTACTTC. The encoded protein is CASSQNQAGGETQYF.